Following are 22 T cell receptor beta chains from one sample sequenced in a study of cytomegalovirus exposure and HLA in healthy donors. Clones were read by immunoSEQ multiplex PCR, and TCRdb kept only the in-frame ones, dropping some. The repertoire has approximately 150,000 clones, around nine tenths of them found once; the top ten carry over 3%. The sequenced sample consisted of PBMCs. These receptors originate from a woman aged 18-35 years in good health and CMV-seropositive.

The rearrangement links TRBV11-3 to TRBJ2-1; possibly TRBD2 for D (6 bases). Trimming took off 4 bases at V and 5 bases at J, with 9 bases between the two ends. This CDR3 region has 13 residues. Germline V gene lookup returns CDR1 SGHNT and CDR2 YENEEA. The CDR3 protein is CASSSRDNNEQFF. Written as DNA, the CDR3 is TGTGCCAGCAGCTCGCGGGATAACAATGAGCAGTTCTTC.

V usage is TRBV5-6 and J usage is TRBJ1-3; D possibly corresponds to TRBD1 (5 bases). Trimming left V 0 bases short and J 3 bases short, with 7 bases between. Germline-derived CDR1 and CDR2 are SGHDT and YYEEEE. This CDR3 region has 14 residues. CDR3 loop: CASSLAGFGNTIYF. In DNA form, the CDR3 reads TGTGCCAGCAGCTTGGCAGGGTTTGGAAACACCATATATTTT. Together with reference TRBV5-6 and TRBJ1-3, the CDR3 gives the full variable domain: DAGVTQSPTHLIKTRGQQVTLRCSPKSGHDTVSWYQQALGQGPQFIFQYYEEEERQRGNFPDRFSGHQFPNYSSELNVNALLLGDSALYLCASSLAGFGNTIYFGEGSWLTVV.

The chain employs TRBV12-5 and TRBJ2-2, with 10 positions matching TRBD2. Germline CDR1 reads LGHNT; CDR2 reads FRNRAP. The CDR3 is 17 amino acids. V was pared by 0 bases and J by 4 bases, with 5 bases of the junction left unmatched. This CDR3 reads CASGLVPLAGATGELFF. The CDR3 DNA is TGTGCTAGTGGTTTGGTACCTCTAGCGGGAGCCACCGGGGAGCTGTTTTTT.

The V and J genes are TRBV18 and TRBJ1-3; no clear D gene. The V and J ends lost 2 bases and 0 bases respectively, with 8 bases between them. Germline CDR1 and CDR2: KGHSH and LQKENI. The CDR3 runs 15 residues. CDR3 protein: CASSPGESSGNTIYF. CDR3 nucleotide sequence: TGTGCCAGCTCACCAGGGGAGAGCTCTGGAAACACCATATATTTT.

CDR3 sequence: CASSLSGSGSYEQYF. Written as DNA, the CDR3 is TGCGCCAGCAGCTTGTCAGGTAGCGGGTCCTACGAGCAGTACTTC. V is TRBV5-1 and J is TRBJ2-7, with TRBD2 matching over 7 bases. The germline gives CDR1 SGHRS, CDR2 YFSETQ. V shed 1 base and J 1 base; nucleotides not matched to a gene: 5. The CDR3 consists of 15 residues.

The rearrangement links TRBV10-3 to TRBJ2-7, with TRBD2 matching 12 bases. Germline V lookup: CDR1 ENHRY, CDR2 SYGVKD. After removal of 3 bases from V and 0 bases from J, the junction contained 6 bases not matched to a gene. The CDR3 runs 17 residues. The CDR3 DNA follows: TGTGCCATCAGTGACCCTTGGACTAGCGGGACCTCCTACGAGCAGTACTTC. This codes for CAISDPWTSGTSYEQYF.

The rearrangement joins TRBV9 to TRBJ2-1; 9 bases map to TRBD1. The CDR3 length is 17 residues. V was pared by 3 bases and J by 4 bases, with 11 bases of the junction left unmatched. CDR1 is SGDLS and CDR2 is YYNGEE in the germline V gene. The CDR3 DNA is TGTGCCAGCAGCGACCCCGGACAGGGGCGATTGTACAATGAGCAGTTCTTC. Translating gives CASSDPGQGRLYNEQFF.

V usage is TRBV5-1 and J usage is TRBJ2-7, with D tentatively TRBD1 (5 bases). This CDR3 is 14 amino acids long. Germline assignment: CDR1 SGHRS and CDR2 YFSETQ. V shed 0 bases and J shed 6 bases, with 13 bases lying between them. CDR3 sequence reads: CASSLAQGSGEQYF. The CDR3 nucleotides read TGCGCCAGCAGCTTGGCTCAGGGCTCGGGCGAGCAGTACTTC. Combining the CDR3 with reference TRBV5-1 and TRBJ2-7 gives the whole variable domain KAGVTQTPRYLIKTRGQQVTLSCSPISGHRSVSWYQQTPGQGLQFLFEYFSETQRNKGNFPGRFSGRQFSNSRSEMNVSTLELGDSALYLCASSLAQGSGEQYFGPGTRLTVT.

This clone was counted between two and nine times. The gene calls are TRBV7-9 and TRBJ2-5, with TRBD1 as a possible D gene (6 bases). Germline V lookup: CDR1 SEHNR, CDR2 FQNEAQ (reference sequence). The length of the CDR3 is 12 residues. V lost 2 bases and J lost 13, with 14 bases in between. CDR3 DNA sequence: TGTGCCAGCAGCTTATCTGAGGCAGGGGTGTACTTC. As protein: CASSLSEAGVYF.

V gene TRBV7-8 combines with J gene TRBJ1-1; tentative D call: TRBD1 (6 bases). In germline, CDR1 is SGHVS, CDR2 FQNEAQ. The length of the CDR3 is 14 residues. Trimming took 1 base from V and 8 from J, leaving 14 bases between them. CDR3 DNA: TGTGCCAGCAGCTTAGTAGGGGTCGACAGGGAAGCTTTCTTT. This codes for CASSLVGVDREAFF.

The CDR3: CASNGRASGRIGETQYF. CDR3 nucleotide sequence: TGCGCCAGCAATGGTCGCGCCAGCGGGAGAATTGGGGAGACCCAGTACTTC. This chain joins TRBV5-1 and TRBJ2-5; 8 bases map to TRBD2. V shed 6 bases and J 5 bases; nucleotides not matched to a gene: 18. Germline CDR1 is SGHRS and CDR2 is YFSETQ. The CDR3 spans 17 residues.

The chain carries TRBV18 and TRBJ2-3, with D maybe TRBD1 (6 bases). The CDR3 runs to 13 residues. Germline CDR1 reads KGHSH; CDR2 reads LQKENI. The V and J ends lost 3 bases and 9 bases respectively, with 13 bases between them. The CDR3 nucleotides are TGTGCCAGCTCACCGGACAGTCTGGGGACGCAGTATTTT. Its protein is CASSPDSLGTQYF.

The chain has TRBV29-1 and TRBJ2-5; perhaps TRBD2 as D (6 bases). Germline V gene data show CDR1 as SQVTM and CDR2 as ANQGSEA. The V end lost 3 bases, the J end lost 4 bases, and 6 bases lay between the germline ends. CDR3 size: 11 residues. The chain's CDR3 is CSVDGRETQYF. Here the CDR3 DNA reads TGCAGCGTTGACGGGAGAGAGACCCAGTACTTC.

V gene TRBV28 combines with J gene TRBJ2-3; 9 bases are shared with TRBD1. The CDR3 has 24 amino acids. The V gene's germline CDR1 is MDHEN and CDR2 SYDVKM. Germline trimming cut 5 bases from V and 0 bases from J; bases unmatched to any gene: 30. This CDR3 is CASSPLFPVLSGQGYLSSTDTQYF. The CDR3 bases are TGTGCCAGCAGTCCCCTTTTTCCCGTTTTGTCCGGACAGGGGTACCTTTCTAGCACAGATACGCAGTATTTT.

The gene calls are TRBV9 and TRBJ2-7; 7 positions match TRBD2. Germline V gene lookup returns CDR1 SGDLS and CDR2 YYNGEE. CDR3 length equals 14 residues. The J segment lost 12 bases and the V segment lost 4 bases, leaving 16 bases of the junction unmatched. CDR3 residues: CASSPTLPGLHMYF. The CDR3, as DNA: TGTGCCAGCAGCCCCACTCTTCCGGGACTACACATGTACTTC.

The CDR3 sequence: CASSLYQPSVGLALGTDTQYF. CDR3 DNA: TGTGCCAGCAGTTTATACCAACCCTCCGTGGGACTAGCGTTGGGCACAGATACGCAGTATTTT. This chain links TRBV27 with TRBJ2-3, with 10 bases identical to TRBD2. V shed 1 base, J shed 1 base, and the junction held 17 bases outside the gene matches. The CDR3 covers 21 residues. The germline gives CDR1 MNHEY, CDR2 SMNVEV (reference sequence).

V usage is TRBV12-5 and J usage is TRBJ2-1, with D perhaps TRBD2 (5 bases). Germline V gene lookup returns CDR1 LGHNT and CDR2 FRNRAP. Trimming took off 0 bases at V and 10 bases at J, with 10 bases between the two ends. CDR3 length equals 13 residues. CDR3 sequence reads: CASGLVAVAEQFF. The CDR3 region has the DNA TGTGCTAGTGGTTTGGTAGCGGTAGCGGAGCAGTTCTTC.

The gene calls are TRBV7-3 and TRBJ2-1, with TRBD2 identical over 9 bases. The CDR3 runs to 14 residues. The germline gives CDR1 SGHTA, CDR2 FQGTGA. V was pared by 8 bases and J by 1 base, with 3 bases of the junction left unmatched. CDR3 in DNA: TGTGCCAGCGAGCGGGAGGTTTCCTACAATGAGCAGTTCTTC. This encodes CASEREVSYNEQFF. Drawing the rest from reference TRBV7-3 and TRBJ2-1, the complete variable domain is GAGVSQTPSNKVTEKGKYVELRCDPISGHTALYWYRQSLGQGPEFLIYFQGTGAADDSGLPNDRFFAVRPEGSVSTLKIQRTERGDSAVYLCASEREVSYNEQFFGPGTRLTVL.

The genes are TRBV7-9 and TRBJ2-7, with TRBD2 as a possible D gene (6 bases). The CDR3 contains 14 residues. Trimming left V 5 bases short and J 6 bases short, with 17 bases between. Per germline, CDR1 SEHNR and CDR2 FQNEAQ (reference sequence). The CDR3 protein is CASSLAGLSGEQYF. The CDR3 DNA reads as TGTGCCAGCAGCCTCGCGGGACTCTCGGGCGAGCAGTACTTC.

The V call is TRBV6-5, the J call TRBJ2-3; tentatively, D is TRBD1 (6 bases). The ends were cut back, 3 bases at V and 1 base at J, with 8 bases in the middle. CDR3 length: 14 amino acids. Germline assignment: CDR1 MNHEY and CDR2 SVGAGI. CDR3 residues: CASSYRQGTDTQYF. CDR3 sequence (DNA): TGTGCCAGCAGTTATCGACAGGGCACAGATACGCAGTATTTT.

The DNA for the CDR3 is TGTGCCAGCAGTGAATACGGGAGGGGCGGCACTGAAGCTTTCTTT. Its protein product is CASSEYGRGGTEAFF. This rearrangement joins TRBV6-1 to TRBJ1-1; a possible D gene is TRBD1 (5 bases). CDR3 length: 15 residues. Trimming took off 2 bases at V and 4 bases at J, with 14 bases between the two ends. Germline CDR1 and CDR2: MNHNS and SASEGT.

This clone was recorded once. The chain links TRBV5-1 to TRBJ1-1; 8 bases agree with TRBD1. The CDR3 runs to 11 residues. Germline V gene lookup returns CDR1 SGHRS and CDR2 YFSETQ. Trimming removed 7 bases from V and 12 bases from J; junction bases left unmatched: 8. CDR3 nucleotides: TGCGCCAGCCGGACAGGGCGACATCCTTTCTTT. Protein product: CASRTGRHPFF.